The 17 T cell receptor beta chains given below trace back to one sample, sequenced in a study of T cell responses to AZD1222 COVID-19 vaccine. Clones were sequenced by immunoSEQ multiplex PCR, and TCRdb holds only the in-frame ones, with some missing. Among roughly 200,000 clones, 90% to 95% were seen once, and the ten largest hold roughly 1%. The specimen comprised peripheral blood, sampled 28 days after the second dose of the MenACWY control vaccine. These receptors came from an adult who received the MenACWY meningococcal vaccine as a control.

J is TRBJ1-1 and V is TRBV9; D gene ambiguous. CDR1 and CDR2 from the germline V gene are SGDLS and YYNGEE. Between the trimmed V and J ends, which lost 4 bases and 4 bases, there was a span of 11 bases. CDR3 size: 13 residues. The DNA for the CDR3 is TGTGCCAGCAGCTATAGGTGGACCACTGAAGCTTTCTTT. Residues: CASSYRWTTEAFF.

V is TRBV12-3 or TRBV12-4 and J is TRBJ1-5, with a tentative D call TRBD1 (5 bases). Trimming took off 7 bases at V and 5 bases at J, with 12 bases between the two ends. This CDR3 has 13 residues. CDR3 nucleotides: TGTGCCAGCACCTGGGGCGGACATCAGCCCCAGCATTTT. This gives the protein CASTWGGHQPQHF.

The chain has TRBV5-1 and TRBJ1-2; tentative D call: TRBD1 (5 bases). V lost 5 bases and J 3 bases, leaving 11 bases between the germline ends. Germline V lookup: CDR1 SGHRS, CDR2 YFSETQ. The CDR3 is 13 amino acids. CDR3 loop: CASSGQGDYGYTF. The DNA of the CDR3 is TGCGCCAGCAGTGGGCAGGGTGACTATGGCTACACCTTC.

The chain recombines TRBV11-2 with TRBJ1-2, with 7 positions matching TRBD1. Trimming took 5 bases from V and 6 from J; bases not matched to a gene: 12. The CDR3 contains 15 residues. Germline-derived CDR1 and CDR2 are SGHAT and FQNNGV. CDR3 DNA sequence: TGTGCCAGCAGCCCGGGACAGACTAGAGGCCATGGCTACACCTTC. It specifies CASSPGQTRGHGYTF.

This chain links TRBV2 with TRBJ2-7, with D uncertain. This CDR3 is built from 12 residues. CDR1 SNHLY and CDR2 FYNNEI come from the germline V gene. V shed 8 bases and J shed 4 bases, with 12 bases lying between them. CDR3 sequence (DNA): TGTGCCAGCCGTCCTTTGGAGTACGAGCAGTACTTC. This encodes CASRPLEYEQYF. The full variable domain, rest sourced from reference TRBV2 and TRBJ2-7, is EPEVTQTPSHQVTQMGQEVILRCVPISNHLYFYWYRQILGQKVEFLVSFYNNEISEKSEIFDDQFSVERPDGSNFTLKIRSTKLEDSAMYFCASRPLEYEQYFGPGTRLTVT.

The chain uses TRBV7-2 and TRBJ1-5; a weak D match, TRBD1 (5 bases). CDR1 is SGHTA and CDR2 is FQGNSA in the germline V gene. CDR3 length equals 13 residues. Between the trimmed V and J ends, which lost 2 bases and 5 bases, there was a span of 7 bases. The CDR3 region has the DNA TGTGCCAGCAGCTTATCAGGGTATCAGCCCCAGCATTTT. Its translation is CASSLSGYQPQHF.

V gene TRBV19 combines with J gene TRBJ1-4; the D is unclear. The V gene lost 5 bases and the J gene lost 8 bases, with 9 bases spanning the gap. The germline gives CDR1 LNHDA, CDR2 SQIVND (reference sequence). The CDR3 is made up of 12 amino acids. The CDR3 loop reads CASSYEGEKLFF. For the CDR3, the DNA is TGTGCCAGTAGTTATGAGGGAGAAAAACTGTTTTTT.

This chain uses TRBV5-1 with TRBJ1-2; D is perhaps TRBD1 (6 bases). This CDR3 spans 15 amino acids. Per the germline V gene, CDR1 is SGHRS and CDR2 is YFSETQ. V dropped 0 bases and J dropped 4 bases, with 13 bases sitting between them. CDR3 coding DNA: TGCGCCAGCAGCTTGGGAGGGACAAATTTCTATGGCTACACCTTC. Its translation is CASSLGGTNFYGYTF.

The chain joins TRBV19 to TRBJ1-5; the match to TRBD1 covers 7 bases. Germline V CDR1 and CDR2: LNHDA, SQIVND (reference sequence). The CDR3 has 15 amino acids. V was clipped by 4 bases and J by 1 base; unmatched bases: 4. CDR3 nucleotides: TGTGCCAGTAGTACGACAGGGTCCAGCAATCAGCCCCAGCATTTT. This translates into CASSTTGSSNQPQHF.

V is TRBV4-1 and J is TRBJ1-4; perhaps TRBD1 as D (5 bases). Germline V gene lookup returns CDR1 MGHRA and CDR2 YSYEKL. The CDR3 consists of 16 residues. V lost 6 bases, J lost 1 base, and 15 bases lay in between. The CDR3 spells CASSRITGITNEKLFF. The CDR3 region has the DNA TGCGCCAGCAGTAGGATAACAGGAATAACTAATGAAAAACTGTTTTTT.

V and J are TRBV11-2 and TRBJ2-7; D is ambiguous. The germline V gene has CDR1 SGHAT and CDR2 FQNNGV. The CDR3 loop spans 12 amino acids. Trimming cost V 0 bases and J 6 bases, with 6 bases left between them. CDR3 in amino acids: CASSLERGEQYF. As DNA, the CDR3 is TGTGCCAGCAGCTTAGAACGAGGCGAGCAGTACTTC.

CDR3 region: CASAGQGGTEAFF. The CDR3 region has the DNA TGTGCCAGCGCGGGACAGGGGGGCACTGAAGCTTTCTTT. This chain connects TRBV2 to TRBJ1-1; 11 bases fit TRBD1. The V gene's germline CDR1 is SNHLY and CDR2 FYNNEI. The trim removed 8 bases at V and 4 bases at J, leaving 3 bases unmatched. This CDR3 is built from 13 residues.

V and J are TRBV30 and TRBJ2-7, with D possibly matching TRBD1 (6 bases). V dropped 5 bases and J dropped 3 bases, with 17 bases sitting between them. Germline V lookup: CDR1 GTSNPN, CDR2 SVGIG (reference sequence). This CDR3 spans 14 amino acids. The CDR3 nucleotides are TGTGCCTGGGGTGGTCCACAGGGTTACTACGAGCAGTACTTC. Translated, it gives CAWGGPQGYYEQYF. The whole variable domain, remainder taken from reference TRBV30 and TRBJ2-7, is SQTIHQWPATLVQPVGSPLSLECTVEGTSNPNLYWYRQAAGRGLQLLFYSVGIGQISSEVPQNLSASRPQDRQFILSSKKLLLSDSGFYLCAWGGPQGYYEQYFGPGTRLTVT.

V and J are TRBV7-2 and TRBJ1-1, with 7 bases lining up with TRBD1. V was clipped by 3 bases and J by 7 bases; unmatched bases: 5. CDR3 length equals 13 residues. Germline CDR1 is SGHTA and CDR2 is FQGNSA. The CDR3 coding sequence is TGTGCCAGCAGCTTCTATCGGGACAGTGAAGCTTTCTTT. It specifies CASSFYRDSEAFF. Looking up the rest from reference TRBV7-2 and TRBJ1-1 gives the full variable domain: GAGVSQSPSNKVTEKGKDVELRCDPISGHTALYWYRQSLGQGLEFLIYFQGNSAPDKSGLPSDRFSAERTGGSVSTLTIQRTQQEDSAVYLCASSFYRDSEAFFGQGTRLTVV.

This clone was observed a handful of times. The chain carries TRBV12-3 or TRBV12-4 and TRBJ1-1; 7 bases line up with TRBD1. The CDR3 sequence is 13 residues long. Unmatched junction bases numbered 4, after V lost 5 bases and J lost 4 bases. The CDR3 DNA reads TGTGCCAGCAGTCCCCAGGGGGTCACTGAAGCTTTCTTT. This codes for CASSPQGVTEAFF.

The J gene is TRBJ1-3, the V gene TRBV9; weak D call: TRBD1 (6 bases). The CDR3 contains 17 residues. CDR1 and CDR2 (germline): SGDLS, YYNGEE. V was trimmed by 0 bases and J by 0 bases, leaving 13 bases between them. Written as DNA, the CDR3 is TGTGCCAGCAGCGTAGGGGGAGGGGGAATCTCTGGAAACACCATATATTTT. Its translation: CASSVGGGGISGNTIYF.

The V and J genes are TRBV5-4 and TRBJ1-2; 8 positions match TRBD1. Trimming took 4 bases from V and 7 from J; bases not matched to a gene: 15. Germline V gives CDR1 SGHNT, CDR2 YYREEE (reference sequence). The CDR3 has 16 residues. CDR3 in amino acids: CASSRGQGVRPSGYTF. CDR3 nucleotide sequence: TGTGCCAGCAGCAGAGGACAGGGTGTTAGACCTTCTGGCTACACCTTC.